This entry is about one T cell receptor beta chain. Its antigen is still unknown. Germline and junction disagree at one end, which may indicate a read error. This record comes from a study of T and B cells in COVID-19 patients. The wider study: Critical illness requiring mechanical ventilation or extracorporeal membrane oxygenation affected three fifths of the roughly 20 active-infection patients.

CDR3 length: 13 amino acids. Germline lookup yields CDR1 SGHDT and CDR2 YYEEEE. Broader study findings: Exclusive to the recovered cohort were roughly 2,300 TCR clusters, 30 to 40 of them with low generation probability.

Each TRB amplification used about 220-500 ng of genomic DNA from blood. Multiplex PCR with BIOMED2 TRB-A/B primer pools amplified TRB rearrangements. Each CDR3 protein is one row after TCRdb ran MiXCR on the multiplex PCR reads. The sample contains 9,900 or so distinct CDR3 sequences, approximately 31% of which appear only once. The chain is built from TRBV5-6 and TRBJ1-4; the match to TRBD1 covers 7 bases. The sequenced sample consisted of blood. This clonotype was sampled from a human donor with active COVID-19. The CDR3 nucleotides read TGCGCCAGCAGCTTGGGACAGAATGAAAAACTGTTTTTT. Protein sequence: CASSLGQNEKLFF.